These 18 T cell receptor beta chains were sequenced from one sample in a study of CD8 T cells in ankylosing spondylitis (dated by TCRdb to the late 2010s). Library creation used 5' RACE. Sequenced on an Illumina HiSeq 2500. TCRdb handled the public reads itself, with Q25 trimming in fastp and clone calling in MiXCR, and kept productive beta chains. All rows with the same CDR3 protein become a single entry with the most common DNA and genes. The sample table holds approximately 190,000 distinct CDR3 sequences, of which 10% to 15% were seen once. In total, the top ten clones hold about 10% of the sample. Sequencing used blood, either unsorted or a sorted T cell fraction (not recorded which). These receptors came from a female donor with ankylosing spondylitis or in good health (not recorded which).

This clonotype was detected ten times or more. The chain has TRBV6-5 and TRBJ2-2; no clear D. This CDR3 contains 15 residues. From germline, CDR1 is MNHEY and CDR2 SVGAGI. V was clipped by 2 bases and J by 1 base, with 8 bases between them. CDR3 DNA sequence: TGTGCCAGCAGTTACCTGACCCTGAACACCGGGGAGCTGTTTTTT. This encodes CASSYLTLNTGELFF.

In its sample, this clonotype was seen a few times. The V call is TRBV20-1, the J call TRBJ1-3; TRBD1 aligns across 8 bases. The V gene end was trimmed by 0 bases and the J gene end by 4 bases; junction bases not matched to a gene: 5. The CDR3 totals 15 residues. CDR1 DFQATT and CDR2 SNEGSKA come from the germline V gene (reference sequence). The CDR3: CSARDQGAGGNTIYF. CDR3 nucleotide sequence: TGCAGTGCTAGAGACCAGGGGGCGGGGGGAAACACCATATATTTT.

This clonotype showed up many times. The rearrangement links TRBV12-3 or TRBV12-4 to TRBJ1-5, with 7 positions matching TRBD1. Trimming at V came to 2 bases and at J to 7 bases, leaving 5 bases not matched to a gene. This CDR3 has 14 residues. CDR3 sequence: CASSLITGDQPQHF. The CDR3 DNA follows: TGTGCCAGCAGTTTAATTACAGGGGACCAGCCCCAGCATTTT.

A remark on this clonotype: Being one base from a much bigger clone, this may be a read error. This is likely a read error, given that the CDR3 carries no conserved phenylalanine or tryptophan at its end. The chain joins TRBV29-1 to TRBJ2-5; 7 bases fit TRBD1. Losses at the gene ends were 4 bases for V and 8 bases for J; bases not matched to a gene: 7. The CDR3 has 12 residues. The germline gives CDR1 SQVTM, CDR2 ANQGSEA. CDR3 in amino acids: CSVGARGSTQYL. The CDR3 DNA reads TGCAGCGTTGGGGCCAGGGGGAGCACCCAGTACCTC.

This chain links TRBV5-1 with TRBJ2-4, with TRBD2 identical over 14 bases. The CDR3 length is 24 residues. V trimming: 3 bases; J trimming: 1 base; junction bases outside the gene matches: 24. Germline CDR1 SGHRS, CDR2 YFSETQ. CDR3 nucleotides: TGCGCCAGCAGCTCGTTGCCCGGGACTAGCGGGAGTAGATTCGGGGGGTCGGCCAAAAACATTCAGTACTTC. Encoded protein: CASSSLPGTSGSRFGGSAKNIQYF.

This clonotype was found a few times. The chain has TRBV4-1 and TRBJ2-3; D is perhaps TRBD1 or TRBD2 (6 bases each). The CDR3 loop spans 17 amino acids. The germline gives CDR1 MGHRA, CDR2 YSYEKL. V lost 0 bases and J lost 6, with 19 bases in between. The CDR3 loop is CASSQDGGTPMGDTQYF. The CDR3 nucleotides are TGCGCCAGCAGCCAAGATGGGGGGACACCGATGGGTGATACGCAGTATTTT.

This clonotype was counted ten times or more. The V call is TRBV12-3 or TRBV12-4, the J call TRBJ2-7; 9 bases line up with TRBD1. CDR3 size: 14 residues. J was trimmed by 5 bases and V by 7 bases; bases with no gene match: 9. For the CDR3, the DNA is TGTGCCAGCACTATGGGCTGGACAGGGGACGAGCAGTACTTC. Amino acid sequence: CASTMGWTGDEQYF.

V and J are TRBV5-1 and TRBJ2-3; tentatively, D is TRBD1 or TRBD2 (5 bases each). Trimming shortened V by 3 bases and J by 11 bases, and 22 bases separated the two germline ends. Germline V gene lookup returns CDR1 SGHRS and CDR2 YFSETQ. The CDR3 length is 15 residues. The CDR3 DNA reads as TGCGCCAGCAGCTCGGGGCTAGCAACCTCAAAGGAGCAGTATTTT. This sequence encodes CASSSGLATSKEQYF. Using reference TRBV5-1 and TRBJ2-3 for the parts outside the CDR3, the full variable domain is KAGVTQTPRYLIKTRGQQVTLSCSPISGHRSVSWYQQTPGQGLQFLFEYFSETQRNKGNFPGRFSGRQFSNSRSEMNVSTLELGDSALYLCASSSGLATSKEQYFGPGTRLTVL.

The sample holds many counts of this clonotype. The gene calls are TRBV6-4 and TRBJ2-3; D is perhaps TRBD2 (5 bases). From germline, CDR1 is MRHNA and CDR2 SNTAGT. CDR3 length: 16 amino acids. V dropped 0 bases and J dropped 3 bases, with 13 bases sitting between them. The CDR3 DNA sequence: TGTGCCAGCAGTGACTCAACGGGGATAACTACAGATACGCAGTATTTT. As protein: CASSDSTGITTDTQYF.

V usage is TRBV7-2 and J usage is TRBJ2-1; D unclear. The CDR3 has 15 residues. Germline lookup yields CDR1 SGHTA and CDR2 FQGNSA. V was shortened by 1 base and J by 2 bases, with 9 bases between the two germline ends. CDR3 coding DNA: TGTGCCAGCAGCTTAGAAGGCAGGACCTACAATGAGCAGTTCTTC. This codes for CASSLEGRTYNEQFF. Full variable domain (outside the CDR3, taken from reference TRBV7-2 and TRBJ2-1): GAGVSQSPSNKVTEKGKDVELRCDPISGHTALYWYRQSLGQGLEFLIYFQGNSAPDKSGLPSDRFSAERTGGSVSTLTIQRTQQEDSAVYLCASSLEGRTYNEQFFGPGTRLTVL.

This clonotype was found many times. The V and J genes are TRBV29-1 and TRBJ2-1, with TRBD2 identical over 13 bases. The V gene end was trimmed by 4 bases and the J gene end by 7 bases; junction bases not matched to a gene: 1. The CDR3 covers 13 residues. CDR1 SQVTM and CDR2 ANQGSEA come from the germline V gene. This CDR3 reads CSVATSGRNEQFF. The CDR3 region has the DNA TGCAGCGTTGCGACTAGCGGGAGGAATGAGCAGTTCTTC.

This clonotype was seen many times. This chain links TRBV3-1 with TRBJ2-3, with D possibly called TRBD1 or TRBD2 (5 bases each). The CDR3 is 16 amino acids. Germline V lookup: CDR1 LGHDT, CDR2 YNNKEL (reference sequence). The V end was cut by 0 bases, the J end by 3 bases, with 13 bases between. The CDR3, as DNA: TGTGCCAGCAGCCAAGATCCTGGGGGTCCGACAGATACGCAGTATTTT. Translated: CASSQDPGGPTDTQYF.

This clonotype has a count of ten or more. The chain carries TRBV12-3 or TRBV12-4 and TRBJ1-2; no reliable D call. The V gene lost 6 bases and the J gene lost 0 bases, with 8 bases spanning the gap. The CDR3 extends over 13 amino acids. The CDR3 reads CASSPQPNYGYTF. The DNA for the CDR3 is TGTGCCAGCAGCCCCCAGCCTAACTATGGCTACACCTTC.

This clonotype came up many times. Germline and junction disagree at one end, which may indicate a read error. The J gene is TRBJ2-3, the V gene TRBV7-9, with D possibly TRBD1 on 6 matching bases. The germline gives CDR1 SEHNR, CDR2 FQNEAQ (reference sequence). The CDR3 has 15 residues. The CDR3 region is CASNLGSGVADTQYF. CDR3 bases: TGTGCCAGCAACTTAGGGTCAGGGGTCGCAGATACGCAGTATTTT.

The V gene is TRBV24-1, the J gene TRBJ2-5; D remains ambiguous. The CDR3 is made up of 15 amino acids. CDR1 and CDR2 (germline): KGHDR, SFDVKD. V was clipped by 2 bases and J by 4 bases, with 13 bases between them. The CDR3 coding sequence is TGTGCCACCAGTGATTATCGGTCAAACGCAGAGACCCAGTACTTC. As protein: CATSDYRSNAETQYF.

In this sample, this clonotype turned up a few times. This chain joins TRBV4-3 and TRBJ2-5; D is unresolved. Germline CDR1 reads LGHNA; CDR2 reads YSLEER. V was shortened by 6 bases and J by 7 bases, with 12 bases between the two germline ends. This CDR3 is 12 amino acids long. The CDR3 sequence is CASSRDAGTQYF. The CDR3 bases are TGCGCCAGCAGTCGAGACGCCGGGACCCAGTACTTC.

This clonotype was seen repeatedly, ten times or more. The chain couples TRBV5-5 to TRBJ2-6; D is undetermined. Germline-derived CDR1 and CDR2 are SGHKS and YYEKEE (reference sequence). V was pared by 6 bases and J by 0 bases, with 13 bases between. The CDR3 sequence is 16 residues long. The DNA of the CDR3 is TGTGCCAGCACTACTCACGACTCCTCTGGGGCCAACGTCCTGACTTTC. Translated, it gives CASTTHDSSGANVLTF.

This clonotype was picked up many times. The chain combines TRBV12-3 or TRBV12-4 with TRBJ2-1; D may be TRBD1 (5 bases). V was pared by 7 bases and J by 7 bases, with 17 bases between. CDR3 size: 14 residues. CDR3 protein: CASTSDQGRNEQFF. The DNA for the CDR3 is TGTGCCAGCACCTCGGACCAGGGTCGGAATGAGCAGTTCTTC.